The text below deals with one T cell receptor beta chain. Antigen: not known. Given the absence of the conserved phenylalanine or tryptophan at the CDR3 end, a read error is likely. Whole-study results and caveats: Tumor Tregs overlapped most with tumor, then blood, naive CD4+ cells. Tumor memory CD4+ T cell TCR gene usage was found to cluster with blood and lymph node memory CD4+ cells and with lymph node naive CD4+ cells.

The sorted Tregs were CD4+CD25+CD127-/low cells. Semi-nested PCR with Nested Universal Primer A followed constant-region reverse priming of full-length variable regions. TCRdb reprocessed the 5' RACE reads via MiXCR and lists one record per CDR3 protein. Of around 34,000 distinct CDR3 sequences listed, 25% to 30% are singletons. This receptor was identified in a female donor with breast cancer. Sequenced: tumor-infiltrating Tregs sorted from the breast tumor.

CDR3 region: CSVTGLARDTQYL. CDR3 nucleotides: TGCAGCGTAACCGGACTAGCAAGAGATACGCAGTATTTA. This rearrangement joins TRBV29-1 to TRBJ2-3; 8 bases line up with TRBD2. This CDR3 spans 13 amino acids. V gave up 6 bases and J gave up 5 bases; unmatched junction bases: 7. Germline CDR1 is SQVTM and CDR2 is ANQGSEA.